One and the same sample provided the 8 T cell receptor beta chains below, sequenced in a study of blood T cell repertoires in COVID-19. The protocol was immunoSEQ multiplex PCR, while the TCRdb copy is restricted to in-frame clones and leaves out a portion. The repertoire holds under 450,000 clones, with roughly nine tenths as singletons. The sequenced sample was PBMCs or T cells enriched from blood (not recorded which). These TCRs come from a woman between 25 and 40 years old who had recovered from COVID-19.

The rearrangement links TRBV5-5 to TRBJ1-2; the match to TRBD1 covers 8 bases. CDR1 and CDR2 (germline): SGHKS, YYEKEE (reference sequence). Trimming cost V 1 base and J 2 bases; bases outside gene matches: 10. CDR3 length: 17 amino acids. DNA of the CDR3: TGTGCCAGCAGCTTGATCGCCGGGACAGGAACGAACTATGGCTACACCTTC. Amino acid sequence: CASSLIAGTGTNYGYTF.

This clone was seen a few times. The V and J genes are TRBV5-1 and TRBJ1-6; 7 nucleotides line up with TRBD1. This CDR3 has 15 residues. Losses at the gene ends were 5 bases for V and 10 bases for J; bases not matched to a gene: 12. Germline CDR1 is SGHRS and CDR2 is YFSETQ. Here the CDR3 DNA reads TGCGCCAGCAGTCCCACAGGGGACCAAGGCTCACCCCTCCACTTT. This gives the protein CASSPTGDQGSPLHF.

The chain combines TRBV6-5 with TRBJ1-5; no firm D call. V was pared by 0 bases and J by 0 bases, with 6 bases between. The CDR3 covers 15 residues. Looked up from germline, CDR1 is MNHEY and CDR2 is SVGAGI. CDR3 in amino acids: CASSYSADSNQPQHF. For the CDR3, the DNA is TGTGCCAGCAGTTACTCGGCGGATAGCAATCAGCCCCAGCATTTT.

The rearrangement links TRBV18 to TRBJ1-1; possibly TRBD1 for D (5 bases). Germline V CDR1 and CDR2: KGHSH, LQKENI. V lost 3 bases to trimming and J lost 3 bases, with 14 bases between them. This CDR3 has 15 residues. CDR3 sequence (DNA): TGTGCCAGCTCACCCGGACAAGGCAAGGACACTGAAGCTTTCTTT. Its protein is CASSPGQGKDTEAFF.

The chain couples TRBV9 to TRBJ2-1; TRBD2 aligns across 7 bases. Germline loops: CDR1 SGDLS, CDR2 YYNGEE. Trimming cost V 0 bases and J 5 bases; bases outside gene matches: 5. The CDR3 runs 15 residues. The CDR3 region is CASSVGASGDNEQFF. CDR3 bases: TGTGCCAGCAGCGTAGGGGCTAGCGGTGACAATGAGCAGTTCTTC.

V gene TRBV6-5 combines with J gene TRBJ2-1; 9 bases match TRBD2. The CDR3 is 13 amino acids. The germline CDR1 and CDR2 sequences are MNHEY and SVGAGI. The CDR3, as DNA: TGTTCCGATCGGGCTAGCGGGGAGAATGAGCAGTTCTTC. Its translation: CSDRASGENEQFF.

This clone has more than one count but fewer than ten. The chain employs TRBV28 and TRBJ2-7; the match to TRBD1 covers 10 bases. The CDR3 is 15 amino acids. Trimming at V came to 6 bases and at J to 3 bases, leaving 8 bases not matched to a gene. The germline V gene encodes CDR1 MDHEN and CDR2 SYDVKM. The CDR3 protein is CASSLGQGGDYEQYF. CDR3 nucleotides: TGTGCCAGCAGCCTTGGACAGGGGGGGGACTACGAGCAGTACTTC.

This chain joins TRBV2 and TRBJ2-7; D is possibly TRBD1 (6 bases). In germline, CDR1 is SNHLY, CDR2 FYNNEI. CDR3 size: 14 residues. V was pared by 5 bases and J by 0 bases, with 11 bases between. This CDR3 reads CASSTGTISYEQYF. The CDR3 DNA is TGTGCCAGCAGTACAGGGACAATCTCCTACGAGCAGTACTTC.